Detailed here is one TCR beta chain. The repertoire was sequenced with immunoSEQ multiplex PCR; TCRdb's copy has only in-frame clones and lacks some. The profile covers around 690,000 clones, with less than 95% appearing a single time and 34% taken by the ten largest. The data were obtained in a study of shared clonotypes between healthy human individuals. V lost 3 bases, J lost 5 bases, and 10 bases lay in between. The CDR3 runs 13 residues. CDR1 and CDR2 (germline): MNHNS, SASEGT. Sequencing was carried out using memory CD8+ T cells from PBMCs. The subset was: CD45RO+ cells pooled with CCR7-negative TemRA cells. The rearrangement links TRBV6-1 to TRBJ1-2; perhaps TRBD1 as D (5 bases). The receptor's source is a man in his late teens or twenties in good health. Some clones in this sample may be carry-over from other donors' samples. In DNA form, the CDR3 reads TGTGCCAGCAGTGAGGGCCGGGGGTATGGCTACACCTTC. It encodes CASSEGRGYGYTF.